Shown below are 25 T cell receptor beta chains from a single sample sequenced in a study of blood T cells in healthy people across ages. Combining a sample-barcoded 5' primer with a J-beta primer mix, a second PCR ran for roughly 7 to 11 cycles. One entry per CDR3 protein results from TCRdb running MiXCR on the 5' RACE reads. The table shows 800,000 or so distinct CDR3 sequences, with 46% occurring only once. Sequencing was carried out using blood. All receptors come from a man older than 75 in good health.

The chain couples TRBV6-2 or TRBV6-3 to TRBJ2-2; D gene unclear. Germline loops: CDR1 MNHEY, CDR2 SVGEGT. The CDR3 length is 12 residues. Trimming removed 8 bases from V and 5 bases from J, with 9 bases in between. This CDR3 reads CASWGRTGELFF. In DNA form, the CDR3 reads TGTGCCAGCTGGGGAAGGACCGGGGAGCTGTTTTTT.

This clonotype was seen a few times. The V and J genes are TRBV12-3 or TRBV12-4 and TRBJ2-7; no clear D. The CDR3 has 13 residues. Trimming removed 7 bases from V and 3 bases from J, with 13 bases in between. This chain's CDR3 is CASTSTEDYEQYF. For the CDR3, the DNA is TGTGCCAGCACCTCTACTGAAGACTACGAGCAGTACTTC.

This chain joins TRBV20-1 and TRBJ2-3; tentatively, D is TRBD2 (5 bases). The length of the CDR3 is 15 residues. CDR1 and CDR2 (germline): DFQATT, SNEGSKA (reference sequence). V shed 2 bases and J shed 2 bases, with 14 bases lying between them. CDR3 sequence: CSARKWGADTDTQYF. CDR3 nucleotides: TGCAGTGCTAGAAAATGGGGAGCTGACACAGATACGCAGTATTTT.

This clonotype was detected many times. The chain uses TRBV5-1 and TRBJ1-2; 8 bases line up with TRBD1. Germline V lookup: CDR1 SGHRS, CDR2 YFSETQ. This CDR3 has 14 amino acids. Unmatched junction bases numbered 4, after V lost 2 bases and J lost 4 bases. The CDR3 loop reads CASSFGDRTYGYTF. CDR3 bases: TGCGCCAGCAGCTTCGGGGACAGGACCTATGGCTACACCTTC. The full variable domain, in which reference TRBV5-1 and TRBJ1-2 provide the parts outside the CDR3, is KAGVTQTPRYLIKTRGQQVTLSCSPISGHRSVSWYQQTPGQGLQFLFEYFSETQRNKGNFPGRFSGRQFSNSRSEMNVSTLELGDSALYLCASSFGDRTYGYTFGSGTRLTVV.

This clonotype was seen a handful of times. V gene TRBV25-1 combines with J gene TRBJ2-3; D may be TRBD1 or TRBD2 (5 bases each). Between the trimmed V and J ends, which lost 2 bases and 6 bases, there was a span of 15 bases. The CDR3 spans 15 residues. In germline, CDR1 is MGHDK, CDR2 SYGVNS. The CDR3 region is CASSEHRGRMDTQYF. CDR3 sequence (DNA): TGTGCCAGCAGTGAACACCGGGGACGTATGGATACGCAGTATTTT.

V gene TRBV5-1 combines with J gene TRBJ2-1; 11 bases match TRBD1. Germline V gives CDR1 SGHRS, CDR2 YFSETQ. J was trimmed by 7 bases and V by 5 bases; bases with no gene match: 8. There are 15 residues in the CDR3. The CDR3 is CASSWGTGGDNEQFF. CDR3 in DNA: TGCGCCAGCAGTTGGGGGACAGGGGGTGATAATGAGCAGTTCTTC.

The rearrangement links TRBV18 to TRBJ2-4; D gene uncertain. The tail of the sequence fits TRBJ2-7 better, so the J call may be wrong. The CDR3 is 14 amino acids. The germline V gene encodes CDR1 KGHSH and CDR2 LQKENI. The CDR3, as DNA: TGTGCCAGCTCGCCCGACTTTCTTTCCTACGAGCAGTACTTC. Translating it yields CASSPDFLSYEQYF.

The V and J genes are TRBV4-2 and TRBJ2-7; a weak D match, TRBD1 (6 bases). The CDR3 is 12 residues long. The V gene's germline CDR1 is LGHNA and CDR2 YNFKEQ. Trimming removed 5 bases at V and 6 bases at J, with 11 bases between. The CDR3 here is CASSGTPSEQYF. The CDR3 nucleotides are TGTGCCAGCAGCGGGACACCCTCCGAGCAGTACTTC.

This chain uses TRBV11-3 with TRBJ2-7; TRBD1 matches at 9 bases. The CDR3 totals 14 residues. The trim removed 5 bases at V and 4 bases at J, leaving 6 bases unmatched. Germline V CDR1 and CDR2: SGHNT, YENEEA. The CDR3 bases are TGTGCCAGCAGCACCTTGACAGGGGGTTACGAGCAGTACTTC. Amino acids: CASSTLTGGYEQYF.

The table lists this clonotype with a few counts. This chain links TRBV13 with TRBJ2-5; the D call may be TRBD1 or TRBD2 (5 bases each). CDR1 is PRHDT and CDR2 is FYEKMQ in the germline V gene (reference sequence). The germline V and J ends were trimmed by 6 bases and 5 bases, with 22 bases remaining between them. The CDR3 length is 16 residues. The CDR3 loop reads CASSFGDPRGSETQYF. CDR3 nucleotide sequence: TGTGCCAGCAGTTTTGGGGACCCCCGGGGCAGCGAGACCCAGTACTTC.

A remark on this clonotype: Given a much more abundant clone one base away, this may be a read error. The chain has TRBV20-1 and TRBJ2-5, with TRBD1 matching 10 bases. The CDR3 runs 14 residues. CDR1 DFQATT and CDR2 SNEGSKA come from the germline V gene (reference sequence). The CDR3 region has the DNA TGCAGTGCTGAGTACCGGGACAGGGGCTACGAGCAGAACTTC. The encoded protein is CSAEYRDRGYEQNF.

V and J are TRBV5-1 and TRBJ2-3, with TRBD2 as a possible D gene (6 bases). CDR3 length: 15 residues. V dropped 4 bases and J dropped 4 bases, with 16 bases sitting between them. Germline V lookup: CDR1 SGHRS, CDR2 YFSETQ. CDR3 nucleotide sequence: TGCGCCAGCAGCATCTACCTGCGGGGCGCAGATACGCAGTATTTT. This gives the protein CASSIYLRGADTQYF. The full variable domain, in which reference TRBV5-1 and TRBJ2-3 provide the parts outside the CDR3, is KAGVTQTPRYLIKTRGQQVTLSCSPISGHRSVSWYQQTPGQGLQFLFEYFSETQRNKGNFPGRFSGRQFSNSRSEMNVSTLELGDSALYLCASSIYLRGADTQYFGPGTRLTVL.

The chain links TRBV6-2 or TRBV6-3 to TRBJ2-5, with 9 positions matching TRBD1. TRBJ2-7 matches the DNA end more closely, so the J call is doubtful. This CDR3 spans 18 amino acids. Germline loops: CDR1 MNHEY, CDR2 SVGEGT. The CDR3 spells CASSYPTGGRNENYEQYF. In nucleotides, the CDR3 is TGTGCCAGCAGTTACCCAACAGGGGGCCGAAATGAAAATTACGAGCAGTACTTC.

The gene calls are TRBV12-3 or TRBV12-4 and TRBJ2-6; maybe TRBD2 (6 bases). V gave up 2 bases and J gave up 2 bases, with 19 bases separating them. The CDR3 length is 19 residues. CDR3 in DNA: TGTGCCAGCAGTTTAAATGTGGCGGAGGGCGGGGCTGGGGCCAACGTCCTGACTTTC. Protein product: CASSLNVAEGGAGANVLTF.

The CDR3 DNA follows: TGCGCCAGCAACGAGGGACTCACAGATACGCAGTATTTT. Its translation: CASNEGLTDTQYF. This chain links TRBV5-1 with TRBJ2-3; TRBD2 is a possible D gene (6 bases). With 6 bases removed from V and 2 bases from J, the gap between germline ends came to 10 bases. Germline V CDR1 and CDR2: SGHRS, YFSETQ. The CDR3 loop spans 13 amino acids.

The chain links TRBV27 to TRBJ2-5; D is tentatively TRBD1 or TRBD2 (5 bases each). Germline V lookup: CDR1 MNHEY, CDR2 SMNVEV (reference sequence). The CDR3 sequence is 13 residues long. Between the trimmed V and J ends, which lost 3 bases and 11 bases, there was a span of 16 bases. The CDR3 spells CASSFSRGWEQYF. As DNA, the CDR3 is TGTGCCAGCAGTTTTAGTAGGGGTTGGGAGCAGTACTTC.

This clonotype has just a few counts. The V gene is TRBV10-3, the J gene TRBJ1-6, with 7 bases identical to TRBD1. CDR1 and CDR2 from the germline V gene are ENHRY and SYGVKD. The CDR3 runs to 13 residues. V lost 6 bases and J lost 7; bases outside the gene matches: 3. CDR3 sequence: CAIRGQQNSPLHF. The CDR3 nucleotides read TGTGCCATCAGGGGACAGCAGAATTCACCCCTCCACTTT.

The genes are TRBV6-2 or TRBV6-3 and TRBJ2-5, with 7 bases that match TRBD2. There are 15 residues in the CDR3. V was pared by 6 bases and J by 0 bases, with 7 bases of the junction left unmatched. Per germline, CDR1 MNHEY and CDR2 SVGEGT. The CDR3 DNA reads TGTGCCAGCAGCACCAGCGGGGACGACCAAGAGACCCAGTACTTC. This codes for CASSTSGDDQETQYF.

This chain uses TRBV24-1 with TRBJ2-2, with 9 bases lining up with TRBD2. This CDR3 has 15 amino acids. The germline V gene encodes CDR1 KGHDR and CDR2 SFDVKD. Trimming removed 4 bases from V and 3 bases from J; junction bases left unmatched: 2. The CDR3 region has the DNA TGTGCCACCAGTGAACTAGCGGGTGACACCGGGGAGCTGTTTTTT. Translating it yields CATSELAGDTGELFF.

This clonotype was seen more than once but under ten times. This sequence joins TRBV20-1 and TRBJ2-3, with 8 positions matching TRBD2. Germline CDR1 DFQATT, CDR2 SNEGSKA (reference sequence). The length of the CDR3 is 15 residues. The ends lost 1 base at V and 4 bases at J; junction bases unmatched: 7. The CDR3 nucleotides read TGCAGTGCTAGAGTTTTGGGACTAGACTCAGATACGCAGTATTTT. Protein sequence: CSARVLGLDSDTQYF.

The chain joins TRBV5-4 to TRBJ2-3; 7 bases align to TRBD2. The junction had 8 bases not matched to a gene; V was cut back by 4 bases and J by 6 bases. Germline loops: CDR1 SGHNT, CDR2 YYREEE (reference sequence). The CDR3 covers 14 residues. CDR3 residues: CASSPGRESDTQYF. CDR3 nucleotides: TGTGCCAGCAGCCCAGGGAGGGAGTCCGATACGCAGTATTTT.

This clonotype was seen just once. The genes are TRBV12-3 or TRBV12-4 and TRBJ2-1; D gene ambiguous. The tail of the sequence fits TRBJ2-7 better, so the J call may be wrong. There are 19 residues in the CDR3. The CDR3 coding sequence is TGTGCCAGCAGTCCCCGAGGCGGTATAATCTCGGGCTCCTACAATGAGCAGTACTTC. It translates to CASSPRGGIISGSYNEQYF.

This clonotype showed up just a few times. This chain connects TRBV5-1 to TRBJ2-5; 7 nucleotides line up with TRBD2. J was trimmed by 1 base and V by 0 bases; bases with no gene match: 6. The CDR3 consists of 16 residues. The germline V gene encodes CDR1 SGHRS and CDR2 YFSETQ. This CDR3 reads CASSLGIAGTQETQYF. The DNA for the CDR3 is TGCGCCAGCAGCTTGGGTATAGCGGGTACCCAAGAGACCCAGTACTTC.

The chain carries TRBV9 and TRBJ2-3; D perhaps matches TRBD1 (6 bases). The CDR3 contains 16 residues. V dropped 0 bases and J dropped 4 bases, with 15 bases sitting between them. Germline values: CDR1 SGDLS, CDR2 YYNGEE. CDR3 protein: CASSVVATGSSDTQYF. CDR3 nucleotides: TGTGCCAGCAGCGTAGTCGCAACAGGGTCTTCAGATACGCAGTATTTT.

This clonotype was seen only a few times. V gene TRBV29-1 combines with J gene TRBJ2-1; TRBD2 matches at 8 bases. V lost 3 bases, J lost 10 bases, and 17 bases stayed unmatched. Germline V gene sequence: CDR1 SQVTM, CDR2 ANQGSEA. This CDR3 contains 16 residues. This CDR3 is CSVDGLLAGGGNEQFF. The CDR3 DNA sequence: TGCAGCGTTGATGGTTTGCTAGCGGGTGGAGGGAACGAGCAGTTCTTC.